Listed below are T cell receptor beta chains from one sample, sequenced in a study of T cells in localized non-small cell lung cancer. Repertoires were generated with immunoSEQ multiplex PCR, while TCRdb's copy carries only in-frame clones and drops some. Among 20,000 to 25,000 clones listed, roughly 89% were seen once. Source: peripheral blood, taken before any cancer treatment. Every receptor here comes from a man aged 40-75 years with stage I squamous cell lung carcinoma. Both conserved end residues are trimmed from each CDR3. Each record gives: J gene, V gene, CDR3 length, CDR3 protein.

J gene: TRBJ1-5; V gene: TRBV7-8; CDR3 length: 12; CDR3 protein: ASSDSGGEQPQH
J gene: TRBJ2-2; V gene: TRBV2; CDR3 length: 12; CDR3 protein: ASSDLGLTGELF
J gene: TRBJ2-2; V gene: TRBV9; CDR3 length: 13; CDR3 protein: ASSLGGRGGGELF
J gene: TRBJ1-2; V gene: TRBV7-9; CDR3 length: 11; CDR3 protein: ASSPGSNYGYT
J gene: TRBJ2-7; V gene: TRBV9; CDR3 length: 11; CDR3 protein: ASSVGESYEQY
J gene: TRBJ1-3; V gene: TRBV29-1; CDR3 length: 12; CDR3 protein: SVAIGSSGNTIY
J gene: TRBJ2-2; V gene: TRBV9; CDR3 length: 13; CDR3 protein: ASSVTVGTGGELF
J gene: TRBJ1-1; V gene: TRBV13; CDR3 length: 13; CDR3 protein: ASSLVFRQNTEAF
J gene: TRBJ2-2; V gene: TRBV5-1; CDR3 length: 13; CDR3 protein: ASSWADPDTGELF
J gene: TRBJ2-1; V gene: TRBV20-1; CDR3 length: 9; CDR3 protein: SAPLAGEQF
J gene: TRBJ2-7; V gene: TRBV7-9; CDR3 length: 14; CDR3 protein: ASSLVTGSLTYEQY
J gene: TRBJ1-1; V gene: TRBV28; CDR3 length: 10; CDR3 protein: ASSLSDRGAF
J gene: TRBJ1-1; V gene: TRBV19; CDR3 length: 13; CDR3 protein: ASRPNRGGNTEAF
J gene: TRBJ1-4; V gene: TRBV5-5; CDR3 length: 14; CDR3 protein: ASSPPRRGPGKKLF